Each of the 11 T cell receptor beta chains below was sequenced from the same sample in a study of cytomegalovirus exposure and HLA in healthy donors. Use of 60 Vbeta and 13 Jbeta primers characterized the PCR. TCRdb's table, derived via immunoSEQ multiplex PCR, lists solely in-frame clones and lacks some. The data show 110,000 or so clones, approximately 69% seen once. The material sequenced was PBMCs. The source of these receptors is a woman between 45 and 60 years old in good health and CMV-seropositive.

This rearrangement joins TRBV5-1 to TRBJ1-1; D not certain. Germline assignment: CDR1 SGHRS and CDR2 YFSETQ. The CDR3 spans 12 residues. Trimming took 7 bases from V and 8 from J, leaving 15 bases between them. CDR3 in DNA: TGCGCCAGCGTAAGGGAGCTTGCCGAAGCTTTCTTT. Protein sequence: CASVRELAEAFF.

The genes are TRBV4-2 and TRBJ1-5, with 7 positions matching TRBD1. Germline V gene lookup returns CDR1 LGHNA and CDR2 YNFKEQ. The CDR3 length is 15 residues. Trimming cost V 6 bases and J 2 bases; bases outside gene matches: 7. In DNA, the CDR3 is TGTGCCAGCAGAGAAGACAGGGTCGGCAATCAGCCCCAGCATTTT. This codes for CASREDRVGNQPQHF.

V and J are TRBV7-3 and TRBJ1-1; D gene ambiguous. Between the trimmed V and J ends, which lost 5 bases and 1 base, there was a span of 11 bases. This CDR3 spans 14 amino acids. Germline CDR1 and CDR2: SGHTA and FQGTGA. The CDR3 DNA follows: TGTGCCAGCAGCCGCAACCCAGGGAACACTGAAGCTTTCTTT. Its protein is CASSRNPGNTEAFF.

The gene calls are TRBV21-1 and TRBJ2-7; the table's D call of TRBD1 was not tested on the DNA. TRBV21-1 is a pseudogene segment. The CDR3 length is 15 residues. The CDR3 DNA follows: TGTGCCAGCCGCAAAAGGACAGGGCCGGGGTACGAGCAGTACTTC. Protein: CASRKRTGPGYEQYF.

J is TRBJ1-4 and V is TRBV7-2, with D tentatively TRBD1 (5 bases). The CDR3 is 12 residues long. Trimming left V 5 bases short and J 13 bases short, with 14 bases between. Germline V gene lookup returns CDR1 SGHTA and CDR2 FQGNSA. In DNA, the CDR3 is TGTGCCAGCAGCCCCCAGGGCGGTGGACTGTTTTTT. It translates to CASSPQGGGLFF.

The V call is TRBV10-3, the J call TRBJ1-5, with D uncertain. Germline V gene sequence: CDR1 ENHRY, CDR2 SYGVKD. The CDR3 spans 14 residues. Trimming stripped 2 bases from V and 1 base from J, with 6 bases between. The CDR3 loop is CAISEGNSNQPQHF. CDR3 DNA: TGTGCCATCAGTGAGGGCAACAGCAATCAGCCCCAGCATTTT.

The V call is TRBV4-3, the J call TRBJ1-2, with 7 bases identical to TRBD1. Germline CDR1 reads LGHNA; CDR2 reads YSLEER. The CDR3 covers 20 residues. The V segment lost 2 bases and the J segment 0 bases; nucleotides outside the gene matches: 18. The CDR3 DNA reads as TGCGCCAGCAGCCAACGTAACTCAGGAGGGGGCGGCGTAGCTAACTATGGCTACACCTTC. Encoded protein: CASSQRNSGGGGVANYGYTF.

The sample holds a few counts of this clone. This chain uses TRBV6-5 with TRBJ2-7, with D uncertain. The germline CDR1 and CDR2 sequences are MNHEY and SVGAGI. The CDR3 totals 15 residues. The V end lost 4 bases, the J end lost 3 bases, and 16 bases lay between the germline ends. The DNA for the CDR3 is TGTGCCAGCAGTTCCGAGACTCGGGTAGTCTACGAGCAGTACTTC. Residues: CASSSETRVVYEQYF.

V and J are TRBV6-1 and TRBJ2-7, with TRBD1 matching over 8 bases. The germline V gene encodes CDR1 MNHNS and CDR2 SASEGT. The CDR3 has 15 residues. With 1 base clipped from V and 2 bases from J, the junction kept 4 bases outside the gene matches. For the CDR3, the DNA is TGTGCCAGCAGTGAAGATGTGACAGGGGCCTACGAGCAGTACTTC. Translating it yields CASSEDVTGAYEQYF.

This clone was seen a single time. This chain connects TRBV4-1 to TRBJ2-5, with 7 positions matching TRBD2. Germline-derived CDR1 and CDR2 are MGHRA and YSYEKL. J lost 1 base, V lost 1 base, and 3 bases had no gene match. This CDR3 region has 15 residues. Here the CDR3 DNA reads TGCGCCAGCAGCCAAGTGGGCGGGGGCCAAGAGACCCAGTACTTC. Protein: CASSQVGGGQETQYF.

The chain carries TRBV5-1 and TRBJ2-2; the match to TRBD1 covers 10 bases. The CDR3 has 16 residues. V shed 4 bases and J 1 base; nucleotides not matched to a gene: 4. Germline loops: CDR1 SGHRS, CDR2 YFSETQ. CDR3 loop: CASSIGQGGNTGELFF. The CDR3 region has the DNA TGCGCCAGCAGCATCGGACAGGGGGGGAACACCGGGGAGCTGTTTTTT.